Sequencing of this T cell receptor beta chain was carried out in a study of patients and donors after allogeneic stem cell transplantation. This clonotype occurred many times. Germline V gene sequence: CDR1 LGHNA, CDR2 YSLEER. With 4 bases clipped from V and 4 bases from J, the junction kept 3 bases outside the gene matches. The CDR3 length is 13 residues. TCRdb passed the RT-PCR reads through MiXCR, listing each CDR3 protein once. The table lists about 110,000 distinct CDR3 sequences, approximately 35% of them singletons. This TCR came from a human donor who was either an allogeneic HSCT recipient or a stem cell or donor lymphocyte infusion donor (not recorded which). It is not recorded whose cells these are; they may come from a transplant donor. The chain joins TRBV4-3 to TRBJ1-2; 7 nucleotides line up with TRBD1. Sequences were obtained from blood, either unsorted or a sorted T cell fraction (not recorded which). CDR3 sequence reads: CASSPGTAYGYTF. As DNA, the CDR3 is TGCGCCAGCAGCCCGGGGACAGCCTATGGCTACACCTTC.